The 16 T cell receptor beta chains below were found in one sample sequenced in a study of cytomegalovirus exposure and HLA in healthy donors (dated by TCRdb to about 2017). The library was built by means of the immunoSEQ multiplex PCR assay. For the multiplex PCR, a mixture combining 60 forward primers for TCR Vbeta segments and 13 reverse primers for TCR Jbeta segments was used. Entries here come from immuneACCESS through TCRdb and include only in-frame sequences with V and J called. Some clones fail to appear in such tables; in the studies checked, an unresolved V gene covers under half of the shortfall, and the cause of the remainder is unknown. For this sample the table gives about 120,000 clones, of which about four fifths were detected only once. 7.5% to 9% of the sample is taken by the ten largest. Sequences were obtained from PBMCs. These receptors all come from a female donor in good health and CMV-seropositive.

This chain links TRBV5-1 with TRBJ1-1; 9 bases line up with TRBD1. The V segment lost 4 bases and the J segment 1 base; nucleotides outside the gene matches: 5. The germline CDR1 and CDR2 sequences are SGHRS and YFSETQ. This CDR3 is built from 15 residues. The CDR3 nucleotides read TGCGCCAGCAGCGCCGTGGGACAGGGGAACACTGAAGCTTTCTTT. This sequence encodes CASSAVGQGNTEAFF. Based on the CDR3 plus reference TRBV5-1 and TRBJ1-1, the full variable domain is KAGVTQTPRYLIKTRGQQVTLSCSPISGHRSVSWYQQTPGQGLQFLFEYFSETQRNKGNFPGRFSGRQFSNSRSEMNVSTLELGDSALYLCASSAVGQGNTEAFFGQGTRLTVV.

The gene calls are TRBV5-1 and TRBJ1-2; 9 bases are a match to TRBD1. Looked up from germline, CDR1 is SGHRS and CDR2 is YFSETQ. This CDR3 comprises 15 residues. Losses at the gene ends were 4 bases for V and 7 bases for J; bases not matched to a gene: 11. The CDR3 protein is CASSRTSDRGSGYTF. CDR3 DNA: TGCGCCAGCAGCCGGACGTCGGACAGGGGAAGTGGCTACACCTTC. Variable domain in full (rest from reference TRBV5-1 and TRBJ1-2): KAGVTQTPRYLIKTRGQQVTLSCSPISGHRSVSWYQQTPGQGLQFLFEYFSETQRNKGNFPGRFSGRQFSNSRSEMNVSTLELGDSALYLCASSRTSDRGSGYTFGSGTRLTVV.

V gene TRBV29-1 combines with J gene TRBJ1-6, with 8 nucleotides matching TRBD1. Germline V gene lookup returns CDR1 SQVTM and CDR2 ANQGSEA. The V and J ends lost 6 bases and 0 bases, in that order; junction bases with no gene match: 1. This CDR3 has 14 amino acids. The CDR3 reads CSVTGDSYNSPLHF. The CDR3 bases are TGCAGCGTGACAGGGGACTCCTATAATTCACCCCTCCACTTT.

The chain joins TRBV6-5 to TRBJ1-1, with D uncertain. Trimming left V 8 bases short and J 1 base short, with 8 bases between. This CDR3 has 12 residues. Germline CDR1 MNHEY, CDR2 SVGAGI. CDR3 sequence reads: CASRTGNTEAFF. The DNA of the CDR3 is TGTGCCAGCCGCACGGGGAACACTGAAGCTTTCTTT.

This chain uses TRBV29-1 with TRBJ2-5; 15 bases fit TRBD2. This CDR3 region has 16 residues. V trimming: 4 bases; J trimming: 5 bases; junction bases outside the gene matches: 8. From germline, CDR1 is SQVTM and CDR2 ANQGSEA. The CDR3 sequence is CSVGGLAGGFAETQYF. CDR3 DNA sequence: TGCAGCGTTGGAGGACTAGCGGGGGGGTTCGCCGAGACCCAGTACTTC.

The chain uses TRBV29-1 and TRBJ2-5; possible D gene TRBD1, 5 bases. The CDR3 spans 13 residues. Germline values: CDR1 SQVTM, CDR2 ANQGSEA. V lost 7 bases and J lost 5, with 17 bases in between. For the CDR3, the DNA is TGCAGCGGATTACAGGTAGCTAGGGAGACCCAGTACTTC. Translation: CSGLQVARETQYF.

This chain connects TRBV6-6 to TRBJ1-1; 7 nucleotides align to TRBD1. Germline CDR1 MNHNY, CDR2 SVGAGI (reference sequence). The CDR3 sequence is 14 residues long. The J segment lost 4 bases and the V segment lost 0 bases, leaving 2 bases of the junction unmatched. DNA for the CDR3: TGTGCCAGCAGTTACTCGAACAGGGGCACTGAAGCTTTCTTT. As protein: CASSYSNRGTEAFF.

The V gene is TRBV27, the J gene TRBJ2-2; 7 bases fit TRBD1. The germline V gene encodes CDR1 MNHEY and CDR2 SMNVEV (reference sequence). After removal of 7 bases from V and 0 bases from J, the junction contained 8 bases not matched to a gene. CDR3 length: 16 amino acids. DNA of the CDR3: TGTGCCAGCAAAAAGCGGCAGGGGGCGAACACCGGGGAGCTGTTTTTT. Its translation: CASKKRQGANTGELFF.

This chain connects TRBV5-4 to TRBJ2-3; 9 bases line up with TRBD1. The ends lost 3 bases at V and 0 bases at J; junction bases unmatched: 5. CDR3 length: 16 residues. Germline CDR1 reads SGHNT; CDR2 reads YYREEE (reference sequence). Here the CDR3 reads CASSWGGTGSTDTQYF. CDR3 coding DNA: TGTGCCAGCAGCTGGGGGGGGACAGGGAGCACAGATACGCAGTATTTT.

V and J are TRBV30 and TRBJ1-3; 9 nucleotides match TRBD1. The CDR3 runs to 13 residues. J was trimmed by 2 bases and V by 7 bases; bases with no gene match: 3. Germline V gene data show CDR1 as GTSNPN and CDR2 as SVGIG (reference sequence). The CDR3 DNA follows: TGTGCCTTGAACAGGGGGCCTGGAAACACCATATATTTT. This gives the protein CALNRGPGNTIYF.

The chain links TRBV5-6 to TRBJ2-5, with a possible D match to TRBD2 (6 bases). V lost 4 bases and J lost 5, with 15 bases in between. Germline CDR1 reads SGHDT; CDR2 reads YYEEEE. CDR3 length: 14 residues. The DNA of the CDR3 is TGTGCCAGCAGCAAAGGCAGGAGGGCGGAGACCCAGTACTTC. Translating it yields CASSKGRRAETQYF.

The rearrangement links TRBV9 to TRBJ1-6; TRBD1 might be the D (5 bases). Germline-derived CDR1 and CDR2 are SGDLS and YYNGEE. This CDR3 is built from 14 residues. V was shortened by 3 bases and J by 9 bases, with 13 bases between the two germline ends. In DNA form, the CDR3 reads TGTGCCAGCAGCGGAGAGACAGAGAGTTCACCCCTCCACTTT. Translated, it gives CASSGETESSPLHF. Full variable domain (rest looked up from reference TRBV9 and TRBJ1-6): DSGVTQTPKHLITATGQRVTLRCSPRSGDLSVYWYQQSLDQGLQFLIQYYNGEERAKGNILERFSAQQFPDLHSELNLSSLELGDSALYFCASSGETESSPLHFGNGTRLTVT.

The chain joins TRBV7-2 to TRBJ1-3; 12 bases match TRBD1. The V gene end was trimmed by 4 bases and the J gene end by 4 bases; junction bases not matched to a gene: 5. CDR1 and CDR2 from the germline V gene are SGHTA and FQGNSA. The CDR3 loop spans 16 amino acids. This CDR3 is CASSWGQGAKGNTIYF. CDR3 nucleotide sequence: TGTGCCAGCAGCTGGGGACAGGGGGCAAAAGGAAACACCATATATTTT.

J is TRBJ1-1 and V is TRBV6-5; a possible D gene is TRBD1 (5 bases). The CDR3 extends over 14 amino acids. V was clipped by 0 bases and J by 7 bases, with 12 bases between them. Germline V gene lookup returns CDR1 MNHEY and CDR2 SVGAGI. The chain's CDR3 is CASSYSPGGVEAFF. As DNA, the CDR3 is TGTGCCAGCAGTTACTCCCCGGGGGGGGTTGAAGCTTTCTTT.

The chain has TRBV9 and TRBJ2-7; TRBD2 is a possible D gene (6 bases). The CDR3 sequence is 15 residues long. CDR1 and CDR2 from the germline V gene are SGDLS and YYNGEE. The V end was cut by 0 bases, the J end by 2 bases, with 12 bases between. CDR3 in amino acids: CASSVGGERTYEQYF. CDR3 DNA: TGTGCCAGCAGCGTAGGGGGGGAAAGAACCTACGAGCAGTACTTC.

The chain recombines TRBV6-6 with TRBJ1-1; D uncertain. In germline, CDR1 is MNHNY, CDR2 SVGAGI (reference sequence). V was cut by 0 bases and J by 8 bases, with 10 bases left in between. The CDR3 spans 13 residues. CDR3 nucleotides: TGTGCCAGCAGTTACTCAGTGTTGACAGAAGCTTTCTTT. Residues: CASSYSVLTEAFF.